In this sample, the clone carrying this T cell receptor (beta chain) turned up a few times. Antigen specificity is unknown. V dropped 0 bases and J dropped 5; count of bases not matched to a gene: 7. Germline CDR1 and CDR2: LNHNV and YYDKDF (reference sequence). The CDR3 length is 16 residues. The record originates from a study of blood T cells in healthy people across ages. Broader study findings: With donor CMV status unknown, expanded clonotype changes were possibly confounded. Getting older went along with TCR beta diversity per million T cells dropping roughly linearly.

Using a J-beta primer mix together with a sample-barcoded 5' primer, a second PCR was run for about 6 to 11 cycles. TCRdb called the 5' RACE reads again in MiXCR, with one record for every CDR3 protein. This sample has about 1,000,000 distinct CDR3 sequences; 40% to 45% occur once, and the top ten carry approximately 17%. The sample comprised blood. The genes are TRBV15 and TRBJ2-1; 7 nucleotides line up with TRBD2. The clonotype comes from a woman aged 60-75 years in good health. CDR3 nucleotide sequence: TGTGCCACCAGCAGAGATACGGGGAGGGAGGACAATGAGCAGTTCTTC. This translates into CATSRDTGREDNEQFF.